The rows below give T cell receptor beta chains drawn from one sample of a study of cytotoxic CD8 clonotypes in ibrutinib-treated CLL. Libraries were prepared by immunoSEQ multiplex PCR; TCRdb keeps only in-frame clonotypes and omits some of them. The sample has around 150,000 clones, over 75% seen once. Sequencing was performed on PBMCs, taken after 36 months of ibrutinib treatment. The receptors were sampled from a human donor with chronic lymphocytic leukemia. The CDR3 runs from the conserved cysteine through the conserved F or W. Fields, in order: D gene, clone size, J gene, V gene, CDR3 protein, CDR3 DNA. D genes are given only for firm matches. A clone size is listed for some rows: how often the clone was seen (once, few, many), or a class if it is expanded.

D gene: -
clone size: -
J gene: TRBJ1-6
V gene: TRBV5-4
CDR3 protein: CASSYPDSPLHF
CDR3 DNA: TGTGCCAGCAGCTATCCAGATTCACCCCTCCACTTT

D gene: -
clone size: -
J gene: TRBJ2-6
V gene: TRBV13
CDR3 protein: CASSQETDSGANVLTF
CDR3 DNA: TGTGCCAGCAGCCAGGAGACCGACTCTGGGGCCAACGTCCTGACTTTC

D gene: -
clone size: -
J gene: TRBJ2-3
V gene: TRBV9
CDR3 protein: CASSDNTDTQYF
CDR3 DNA: TGTGCCAGCAGCGACAACACAGATACGCAGTATTTT

D gene: -
clone size: -
J gene: TRBJ1-2
V gene: TRBV4-1
CDR3 protein: CASSQGYVGNYGYTF
CDR3 DNA: TGCGCCAGCAGCCAAGGTTATGTTGGGAACTATGGCTACACCTTC

D gene: -
clone size: -
J gene: TRBJ1-3
V gene: TRBV25-1
CDR3 protein: CASTDGPAGGNSGNTIYF
CDR3 DNA: TGTGCCAGCACGGACGGGCCAGCAGGCGGTAACTCTGGAAACACCATATATTTT

D gene: TRBD1
clone size: -
J gene: TRBJ1-5
V gene: TRBV7-2
CDR3 protein: CASSSPAGGWDQPQHF
CDR3 DNA: TGTGCCAGCAGCTCACCCGCAGGGGGCTGGGATCAGCCCCAGCATTTT

D gene: -
clone size: -
J gene: TRBJ2-1
V gene: TRBV4-2
CDR3 protein: CASSQDWDNEQFF
CDR3 DNA: TGTGCCAGCAGCCAAGATTGGGACAATGAGCAGTTCTTC

D gene: TRBD2
clone size: -
J gene: TRBJ2-7
V gene: TRBV2
CDR3 protein: CASRLGGSFYEQYF
CDR3 DNA: TGTGCCAGCAGGCTTGGCGGGAGCTTCTACGAGCAGTACTTC

D gene: -
clone size: -
J gene: TRBJ2-1
V gene: TRBV7-9
CDR3 protein: CASSSRGLLF
CDR3 DNA: TGTGCCAGCAGCTCGCGGGGACTTCTCTTC

D gene: TRBD1
clone size: -
J gene: TRBJ1-2
V gene: TRBV7-8
CDR3 protein: CASSLSRDRVYGYTF
CDR3 DNA: TGTGCCAGCAGCTTATCGAGGGACAGGGTCTATGGCTACACCTTC

D gene: -
clone size: -
J gene: TRBJ1-2
V gene: TRBV30
CDR3 protein: CAWSATYTGREYGYTF
CDR3 DNA: TGTGCCTGGAGCGCGACTTACACAGGGAGGGAGTATGGCTACACCTTC

D gene: -
clone size: -
J gene: TRBJ2-5
V gene: TRBV30
CDR3 protein: CAWSWGNGRETQYF
CDR3 DNA: TGTGCCTGGAGTTGGGGGAATGGAAGAGAGACCCAGTACTTC

D gene: -
clone size: -
J gene: TRBJ2-2
V gene: TRBV4-1
CDR3 protein: CASSQEDVSYMVNTGELFF
CDR3 DNA: TGCGCCAGCAGCCAAGAGGACGTGAGCTACATGGTGAACACCGGGGAGCTGTTTTTT

D gene: -
clone size: -
J gene: TRBJ1-2
V gene: TRBV2
CDR3 protein: CASSELDGYGYTF
CDR3 DNA: TGTGCCAGCAGTGAACTGGACGGCTATGGCTACACCTTC

D gene: -
clone size: -
J gene: TRBJ2-7
V gene: TRBV29-1
CDR3 protein: CSVGLGYEQYF
CDR3 DNA: TGCAGCGTTGGACTAGGGTACGAGCAGTACTTC

D gene: TRBD2
clone size: -
J gene: TRBJ2-7
V gene: TRBV27
CDR3 protein: CASSPLTSGGYEQYF
CDR3 DNA: TGTGCCAGCAGTCCCCTGACTAGCGGGGGCTACGAGCAGTACTTC

D gene: -
clone size: -
J gene: TRBJ2-3
V gene: TRBV28
CDR3 protein: CASRSGYFDTQYF
CDR3 DNA: TGTGCCAGCAGGTCAGGGTATTTTGATACGCAGTATTTT

D gene: -
clone size: -
J gene: TRBJ2-7
V gene: TRBV2
CDR3 protein: CASGSVSYESEQYF
CDR3 DNA: TGTGCCAGCGGGAGCGTGTCCTACGAGAGCGAGCAGTACTTC

D gene: -
clone size: -
J gene: TRBJ2-7
V gene: TRBV25-1
CDR3 protein: CASSDPGLPRDEQYF
CDR3 DNA: TGTGCCAGCAGTGATCCCGGACTCCCTCGGGACGAGCAGTACTTC

D gene: -
clone size: once
J gene: TRBJ1-5
V gene: TRBV30
CDR3 protein: CAWSLQHQPQHF
CDR3 DNA: TGTGCCTGGAGTCTACAGCATCAGCCCCAGCATTTT

D gene: -
clone size: -
J gene: TRBJ2-5
V gene: TRBV10-3
CDR3 protein: CAISEPAESGSAQYF
CDR3 DNA: TGTGCCATCAGTGAGCCCGCTGAAAGTGGCAGCGCCCAGTACTTC

D gene: TRBD2
clone size: -
J gene: TRBJ2-5
V gene: TRBV5-1
CDR3 protein: CASSFSGGAKETQYF
CDR3 DNA: TGCGCCAGCAGCTTTAGCGGGGGGGCGAAGGAGACCCAGTACTTC

D gene: TRBD1
clone size: -
J gene: TRBJ2-5
V gene: TRBV5-4
CDR3 protein: CASSRITGGETQYF
CDR3 DNA: TGTGCCAGCAGCCGGATTACAGGGGGCGAGACCCAGTACTTC

D gene: TRBD2
clone size: -
J gene: TRBJ2-7
V gene: TRBV30
CDR3 protein: CAWSNEAGDEQYF
CDR3 DNA: TGTGCCTGGAGTAATGAGGCGGGAGACGAGCAGTACTTC

D gene: -
clone size: -
J gene: TRBJ1-3
V gene: TRBV14
CDR3 protein: CASSQSGNTIYF
CDR3 DNA: TGTGCCAGCAGCCAGTCGGGAAACACCATATATTTT

D gene: TRBD1
clone size: -
J gene: TRBJ1-1
V gene: TRBV6-5
CDR3 protein: CASSTETGGTEAFF
CDR3 DNA: TGTGCCAGCAGTACAGAGACAGGGGGGACTGAAGCTTTCTTT

D gene: -
clone size: few
J gene: TRBJ2-2
V gene: TRBV5-6
CDR3 protein: CASSPVLASTGELFF
CDR3 DNA: TGTGCCAGCAGCCCCGTTTTAGCAAGCACCGGGGAGCTGTTTTTT

D gene: -
clone size: -
J gene: TRBJ1-5
V gene: TRBV18
CDR3 protein: CASSPIDNQPQHF
CDR3 DNA: TGTGCCAGCTCACCGATCGACAATCAGCCCCAGCATTTT

D gene: TRBD1
clone size: -
J gene: TRBJ2-5
V gene: TRBV5-1
CDR3 protein: CASSFQGVQETQYF
CDR3 DNA: TGCGCCAGCAGCTTCCAGGGGGTCCAAGAGACCCAGTACTTC

D gene: TRBD1
clone size: -
J gene: TRBJ2-1
V gene: TRBV30
CDR3 protein: CAWSVGTAYNEQFF
CDR3 DNA: TGTGCCTGGAGTGTAGGGACAGCCTACAATGAGCAGTTCTTC

D gene: -
clone size: -
J gene: TRBJ2-1
V gene: TRBV6-1
CDR3 protein: CASRPGHTYNEQFF
CDR3 DNA: TGTGCCAGCAGGCCGGGACACACCTACAATGAGCAGTTCTTC

D gene: -
clone size: -
J gene: TRBJ2-7
V gene: TRBV18
CDR3 protein: CASSPKVDEQYF
CDR3 DNA: TGTGCCAGCTCACCAAAGGTGGACGAGCAGTACTTC

D gene: -
clone size: -
J gene: TRBJ1-1
V gene: TRBV15
CDR3 protein: CATSRSTGVTTEAFF
CDR3 DNA: TGTGCCACCAGCAGATCCACGGGGGTTACCACTGAAGCTTTCTTT

D gene: -
clone size: -
J gene: TRBJ2-1
V gene: TRBV25-1
CDR3 protein: CASSDSRGLIEQFF
CDR3 DNA: TGTGCCAGCAGTGATTCCCGGGGTTTAATTGAGCAGTTCTTC

D gene: -
clone size: -
J gene: TRBJ1-1
V gene: TRBV27
CDR3 protein: CASKTVNTEAFF
CDR3 DNA: TGTGCCAGCAAGACAGTGAACACTGAAGCTTTCTTT

D gene: TRBD1
clone size: -
J gene: TRBJ2-5
V gene: TRBV11-2
CDR3 protein: CASSPRLPGQGTEETQYF
CDR3 DNA: TGTGCCAGCAGCCCGAGGCTCCCGGGACAGGGCACTGAAGAGACCCAGTACTTC

D gene: -
clone size: -
J gene: TRBJ1-2
V gene: TRBV2
CDR3 protein: CASNMNVQDYGYTF
CDR3 DNA: TGTGCCAGCAACATGAACGTCCAGGATTATGGCTACACCTTC

D gene: -
clone size: few
J gene: TRBJ1-6
V gene: TRBV4-1
CDR3 protein: CASSPGHIYNSPLHF
CDR3 DNA: TGCGCCAGCAGCCCGGGACACATCTATAATTCACCCCTCCACTTT

D gene: TRBD1
clone size: few
J gene: TRBJ1-1
V gene: TRBV4-2
CDR3 protein: CASSIRTGPNTEAFF
CDR3 DNA: TGTGCCAGCAGCATCCGGACAGGGCCGAACACTGAAGCTTTCTTT

D gene: TRBD1
clone size: few
J gene: TRBJ1-5
V gene: TRBV28
CDR3 protein: CASSLGQGYRSNQPQHF
CDR3 DNA: TGTGCCAGCAGCCTTGGACAGGGCTATCGTAGCAATCAGCCCCAGCATTTT

D gene: -
clone size: -
J gene: TRBJ1-6
V gene: TRBV6-5
CDR3 protein: CASSYGGIYNSPLHF
CDR3 DNA: TGTGCCAGCAGTTACGGGGGTATCTATAATTCACCCCTCCACTTT

D gene: TRBD1
clone size: -
J gene: TRBJ2-7
V gene: TRBV5-4
CDR3 protein: CASSSRTGFAYEQYF
CDR3 DNA: TGTGCCAGCAGCTCGAGGACAGGGTTCGCCTACGAGCAGTACTTC

D gene: -
clone size: -
J gene: TRBJ2-3
V gene: TRBV7-8
CDR3 protein: CASSLSEPDTQYF
CDR3 DNA: TGTGCCAGCAGCTTATCCGAGCCGGATACGCAGTATTTT

D gene: -
clone size: -
J gene: TRBJ1-3
V gene: TRBV7-7
CDR3 protein: CASSPNSGNTIYF
CDR3 DNA: TGTGCCAGCAGCCCCAACTCGGGAAACACCATATATTTT

D gene: -
clone size: -
J gene: TRBJ1-1
V gene: TRBV5-4
CDR3 protein: CASSLAWGGAMNTEAFF
CDR3 DNA: TGTGCCAGCAGCTTGGCCTGGGGGGGGGCAATGAACACTGAAGCTTTCTTT

D gene: TRBD1
clone size: -
J gene: TRBJ2-7
V gene: TRBV11-2
CDR3 protein: CASSPQTGPAEQYF
CDR3 DNA: TGTGCCAGCAGCCCCCAGACAGGGCCGGCCGAGCAGTACTTC

D gene: -
clone size: -
J gene: TRBJ2-4
V gene: TRBV6-1
CDR3 protein: CASSDPDIAKNIQYF
CDR3 DNA: TGTGCCAGCAGTGATCCCGATATAGCCAAAAACATTCAGTACTTC

D gene: -
clone size: -
J gene: TRBJ2-6
V gene: TRBV18
CDR3 protein: CASSSAAGGANVLTF
CDR3 DNA: TGTGCCAGCTCATCGGCCGCGGGAGGGGCCAACGTCCTGACTTTC

D gene: -
clone size: -
J gene: TRBJ1-5
V gene: TRBV21-1
CDR3 protein: CASRRRTGGENQPQHF
CDR3 DNA: TGTGCCAGCAGGAGAAGGACAGGGGGCGAAAATCAGCCCCAGCATTTT

D gene: TRBD1
clone size: -
J gene: TRBJ2-7
V gene: TRBV7-3
CDR3 protein: CASSASGGEYEQYF
CDR3 DNA: TGTGCCAGCAGCGCATCAGGGGGCGAATACGAGCAGTACTTC

D gene: -
clone size: once
J gene: TRBJ2-1
V gene: TRBV9
CDR3 protein: CASSPFKGSMSYNEQFF
CDR3 DNA: TGTGCCAGCAGCCCTTTTAAGGGGAGTATGTCCTACAATGAGCAGTTCTTC

D gene: -
clone size: once
J gene: TRBJ1-5
V gene: TRBV5-6
CDR3 protein: CASSRTAGNQPQHF
CDR3 DNA: TGTGCCAGCAGCCGGACGGCTGGAAATCAGCCCCAGCATTTT

D gene: TRBD1
clone size: few
J gene: TRBJ2-7
V gene: TRBV7-6
CDR3 protein: CASSPPGGRNEQYF
CDR3 DNA: TGTGCCAGCAGCCCTCCAGGGGGTAGAAACGAGCAGTACTTC

D gene: -
clone size: -
J gene: TRBJ2-1
V gene: TRBV27
CDR3 protein: CASSPRRTESMKEQFF
CDR3 DNA: TGTGCCAGCAGTCCTCGACGGACGGAGTCCATGAAGGAGCAGTTCTTC

D gene: -
clone size: -
J gene: TRBJ1-2
V gene: TRBV19
CDR3 protein: CASSSFQDYTF
CDR3 DNA: TGTGCCAGTAGTTCCTTTCAGGACTACACCTTC

D gene: TRBD1
clone size: -
J gene: TRBJ1-1
V gene: TRBV11-2
CDR3 protein: CASSSLKGGRNTEAFF
CDR3 DNA: TGTGCCAGCAGCTCTTTAAAAGGGGGCAGGAACACTGAAGCTTTCTTT

D gene: TRBD1
clone size: -
J gene: TRBJ2-7
V gene: TRBV28
CDR3 protein: CASRPAPGQASIWQYF
CDR3 DNA: TGTGCCAGCAGACCCGCGCCGGGACAGGCCTCGATATGGCAGTACTTC

D gene: -
clone size: -
J gene: TRBJ2-3
V gene: TRBV7-2
CDR3 protein: CASSFRGTDTQYF
CDR3 DNA: TGTGCCAGCAGCTTTCGCGGGACAGATACGCAGTATTTT

D gene: -
clone size: -
J gene: TRBJ1-2
V gene: TRBV19
CDR3 protein: CASRWDTSQRRGYTF
CDR3 DNA: TGTGCCAGTAGGTGGGACACGAGCCAACGTCGGGGCTACACCTTC

D gene: TRBD1
clone size: -
J gene: TRBJ1-2
V gene: TRBV28
CDR3 protein: CASSFRAGGYGYTF
CDR3 DNA: TGTGCCAGCAGTTTCAGGGCAGGGGGCTATGGCTACACCTTC